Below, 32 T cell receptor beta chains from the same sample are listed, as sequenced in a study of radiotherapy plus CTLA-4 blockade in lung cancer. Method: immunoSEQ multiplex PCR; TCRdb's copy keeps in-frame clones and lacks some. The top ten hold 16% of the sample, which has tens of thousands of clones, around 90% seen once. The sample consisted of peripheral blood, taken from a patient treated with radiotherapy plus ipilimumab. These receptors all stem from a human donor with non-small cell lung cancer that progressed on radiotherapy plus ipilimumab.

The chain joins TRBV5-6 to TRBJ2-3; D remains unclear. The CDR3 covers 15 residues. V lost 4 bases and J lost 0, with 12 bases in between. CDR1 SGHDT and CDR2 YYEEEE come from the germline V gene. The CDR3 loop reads CASSRGWVSTDTQYF. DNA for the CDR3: TGTGCCAGCAGCCGCGGATGGGTCAGCACAGATACGCAGTATTTT.

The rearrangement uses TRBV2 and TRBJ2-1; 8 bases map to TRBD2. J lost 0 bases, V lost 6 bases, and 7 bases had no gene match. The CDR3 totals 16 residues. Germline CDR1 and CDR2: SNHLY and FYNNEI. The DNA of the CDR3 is TGTGCCAGCAGACAACTAAGCGGGAGCTCCTACAATGAGCAGTTCTTC. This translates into CASRQLSGSSYNEQFF.

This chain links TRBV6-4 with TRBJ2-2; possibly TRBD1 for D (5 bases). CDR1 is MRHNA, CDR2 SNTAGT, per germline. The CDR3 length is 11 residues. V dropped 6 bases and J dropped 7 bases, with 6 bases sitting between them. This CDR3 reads CASSQGGELFF. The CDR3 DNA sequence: TGTGCCAGCAGCCAGGGCGGGGAGCTGTTTTTT.

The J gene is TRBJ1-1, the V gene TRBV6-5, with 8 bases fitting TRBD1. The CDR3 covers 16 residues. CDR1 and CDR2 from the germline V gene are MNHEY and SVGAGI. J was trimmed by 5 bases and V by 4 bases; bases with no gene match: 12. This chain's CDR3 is CASSLRRRQGLTEAFF. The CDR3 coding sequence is TGTGCCAGCAGTTTGCGTAGGAGACAGGGGCTTACTGAAGCTTTCTTT.

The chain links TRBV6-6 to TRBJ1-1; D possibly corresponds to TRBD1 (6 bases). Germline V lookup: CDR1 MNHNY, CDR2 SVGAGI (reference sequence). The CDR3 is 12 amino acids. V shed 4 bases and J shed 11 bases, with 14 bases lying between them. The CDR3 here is CASSLRQGTAFF. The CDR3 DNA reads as TGTGCCAGCAGTTTACGTCAGGGGACCGCTTTCTTT.

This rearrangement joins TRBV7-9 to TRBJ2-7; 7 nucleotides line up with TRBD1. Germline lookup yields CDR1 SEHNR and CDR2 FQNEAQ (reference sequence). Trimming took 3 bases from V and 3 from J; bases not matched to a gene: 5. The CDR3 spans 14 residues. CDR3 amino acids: CASSFLSGGYEQYF. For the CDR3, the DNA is TGTGCCAGCAGCTTTCTATCAGGGGGCTACGAGCAGTACTTC.

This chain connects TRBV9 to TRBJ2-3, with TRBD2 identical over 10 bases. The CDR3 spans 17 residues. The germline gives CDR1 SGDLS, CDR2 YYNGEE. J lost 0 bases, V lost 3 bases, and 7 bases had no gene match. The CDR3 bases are TGTGCCAGCAGCGGAAGCGGGGGGGCGTCTAGCACAGATACGCAGTATTTT. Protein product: CASSGSGGASSTDTQYF.

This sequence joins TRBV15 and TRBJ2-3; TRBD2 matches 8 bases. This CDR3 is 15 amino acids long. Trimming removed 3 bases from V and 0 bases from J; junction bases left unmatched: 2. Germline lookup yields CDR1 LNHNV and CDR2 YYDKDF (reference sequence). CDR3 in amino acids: CATSRSGGSTDTQYF. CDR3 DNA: TGTGCCACCAGCAGGAGCGGGGGTAGCACAGATACGCAGTATTTT.

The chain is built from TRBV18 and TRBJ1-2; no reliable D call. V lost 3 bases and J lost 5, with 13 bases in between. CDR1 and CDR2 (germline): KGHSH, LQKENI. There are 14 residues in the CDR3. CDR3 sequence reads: CASSPLSEPYGYTF. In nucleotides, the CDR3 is TGTGCCAGCTCACCCCTCAGCGAACCATATGGCTACACCTTC.

Here the CDR3 reads CASSRTGTDYNEQFF. The CDR3 DNA sequence: TGTGCCAGCAGCCGAACCGGGACAGACTACAATGAGCAGTTCTTC. The chain is built from TRBV7-2 and TRBJ2-1; 7 nucleotides agree with TRBD1. This CDR3 spans 15 amino acids. CDR1 SGHTA and CDR2 FQGNSA come from the germline V gene. Trimming at V came to 5 bases and at J to 3 bases, leaving 7 bases not matched to a gene.

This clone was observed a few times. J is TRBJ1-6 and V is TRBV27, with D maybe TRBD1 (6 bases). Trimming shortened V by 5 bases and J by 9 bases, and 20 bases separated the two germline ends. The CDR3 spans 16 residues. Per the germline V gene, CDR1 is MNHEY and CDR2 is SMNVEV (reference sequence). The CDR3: CASSAERTAGGSPLHF. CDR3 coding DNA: TGTGCCAGCAGTGCAGAACGGACAGCCGGCGGTTCACCCCTCCACTTT.

The CDR3 here is CSALTGQETQYF. The CDR3 DNA sequence: TGCAGCGCTTTGACAGGACAAGAGACCCAGTACTTC. The V gene is TRBV29-1, the J gene TRBJ2-5, with D possibly matching TRBD1 (6 bases). Trimming stripped 7 bases from V and 2 bases from J, with 11 bases between. The CDR3 has 12 amino acids. Looked up from germline, CDR1 is SQVTM and CDR2 is ANQGSEA.

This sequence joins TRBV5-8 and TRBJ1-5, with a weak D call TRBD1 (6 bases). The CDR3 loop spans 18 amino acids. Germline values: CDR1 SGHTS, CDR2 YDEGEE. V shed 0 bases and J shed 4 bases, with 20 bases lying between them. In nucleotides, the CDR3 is TGTGCCAGCAGCTTGGGGCCGTCCCAGGGGTCCATTAATCAGCCCCAGCATTTT. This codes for CASSLGPSQGSINQPQHF.

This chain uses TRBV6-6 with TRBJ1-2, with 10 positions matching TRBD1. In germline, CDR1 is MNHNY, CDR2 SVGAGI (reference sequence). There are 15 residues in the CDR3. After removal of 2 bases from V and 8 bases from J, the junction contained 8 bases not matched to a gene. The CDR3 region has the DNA TGTGCCAGCAGTTACAACTGGGGACAGGGGTTCGGCTACACCTTC. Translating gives CASSYNWGQGFGYTF.

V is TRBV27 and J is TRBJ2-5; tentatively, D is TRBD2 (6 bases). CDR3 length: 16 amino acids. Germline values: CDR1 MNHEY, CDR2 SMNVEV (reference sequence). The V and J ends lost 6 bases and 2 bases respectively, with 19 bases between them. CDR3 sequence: CASSPSGLASQETQYF. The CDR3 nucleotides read TGTGCCAGCAGCCCTTCCGGCCTAGCGAGTCAAGAGACCCAGTACTTC.

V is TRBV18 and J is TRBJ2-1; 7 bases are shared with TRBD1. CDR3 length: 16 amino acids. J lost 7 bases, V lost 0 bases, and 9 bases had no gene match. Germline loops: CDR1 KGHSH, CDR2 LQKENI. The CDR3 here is CASSPPRQGFLNEQFF. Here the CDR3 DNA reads TGTGCCAGCTCACCACCCAGACAGGGTTTTTTGAATGAGCAGTTCTTC.

This CDR3 reads CASSLIGGTPQWGYTF. CDR3 sequence (DNA): TGTGCCAGCAGTTTAATTGGCGGGACACCTCAATGGGGCTACACCTTC. The rearrangement links TRBV28 to TRBJ1-2; D is perhaps TRBD1 (6 bases). CDR3 length equals 16 residues. CDR1 is MDHEN, CDR2 SYDVKM, per germline. V was trimmed by 2 bases and J by 8 bases, leaving 21 bases between them.

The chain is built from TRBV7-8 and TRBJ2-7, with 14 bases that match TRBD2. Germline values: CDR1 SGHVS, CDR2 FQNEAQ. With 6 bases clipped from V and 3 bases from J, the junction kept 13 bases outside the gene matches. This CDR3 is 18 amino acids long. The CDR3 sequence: CASRRGLAGEFGYYEQYF. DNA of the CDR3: TGTGCCAGCAGGAGGGGACTAGCGGGGGAATTCGGCTACTACGAGCAGTACTTC.

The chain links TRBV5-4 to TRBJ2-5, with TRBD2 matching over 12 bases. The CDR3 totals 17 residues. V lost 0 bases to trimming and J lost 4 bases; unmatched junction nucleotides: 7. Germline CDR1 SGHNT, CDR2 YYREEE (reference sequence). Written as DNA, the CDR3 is TGTGCCAGCAGCTTGGGTTCTAGCGGGGGGGCCTCAGAGACCCAGTACTTC. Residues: CASSLGSSGGASETQYF.

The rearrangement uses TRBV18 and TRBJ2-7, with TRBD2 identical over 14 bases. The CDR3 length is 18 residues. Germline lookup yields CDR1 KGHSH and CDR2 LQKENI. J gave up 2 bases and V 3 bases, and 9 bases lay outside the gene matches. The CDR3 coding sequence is TGTGCCAGCTCACCTGTAGGGACTAGCGGGAGTCTCACCTACGAGCAGTACTTC. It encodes CASSPVGTSGSLTYEQYF.

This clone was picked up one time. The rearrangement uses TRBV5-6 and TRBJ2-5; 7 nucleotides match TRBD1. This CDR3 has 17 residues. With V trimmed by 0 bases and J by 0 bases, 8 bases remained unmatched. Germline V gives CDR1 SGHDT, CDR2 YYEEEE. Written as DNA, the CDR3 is TGTGCCAGCAGCTTGGCGCCCGGGACAGCGTACCAAGAGACCCAGTACTTC. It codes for CASSLAPGTAYQETQYF.

CDR3 loop: CASSFPVGTYGTDTQYF. CDR3 nucleotide sequence: TGTGCCAGCAGCTTTCCGGTGGGTACCTACGGCACAGATACGCAGTATTTT. The chain employs TRBV7-2 and TRBJ2-3; D call uncertain. Germline CDR1 SGHTA, CDR2 FQGNSA. V was clipped by 3 bases and J by 1 base, with 17 bases between them. The CDR3 loop spans 17 amino acids.

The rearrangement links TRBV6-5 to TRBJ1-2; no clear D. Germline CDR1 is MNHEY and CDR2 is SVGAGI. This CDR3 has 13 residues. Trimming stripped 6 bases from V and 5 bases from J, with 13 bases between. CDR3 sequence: CASRLDRAYGYTF. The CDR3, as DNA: TGTGCCAGCAGGCTGGACCGCGCGTATGGCTACACCTTC.

Here the CDR3 reads CAWQGGGNQPQHF. DNA of the CDR3: TGTGCCTGGCAGGGTGGCGGGAATCAGCCCCAGCATTTT. V and J are TRBV30 and TRBJ1-5; possible D gene TRBD1, 5 bases. The length of the CDR3 is 13 residues. Germline CDR1 is GTSNPN and CDR2 is SVGIG (reference sequence). V lost 5 bases, J lost 4 bases, and 12 bases lay in between.

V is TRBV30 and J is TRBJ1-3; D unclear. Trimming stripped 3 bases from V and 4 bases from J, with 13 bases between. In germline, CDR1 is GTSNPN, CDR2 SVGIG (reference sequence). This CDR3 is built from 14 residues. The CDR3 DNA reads TGTGCCTGGAGACGGGGATTGTCAGGAAACACCATATATTTT. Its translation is CAWRRGLSGNTIYF.

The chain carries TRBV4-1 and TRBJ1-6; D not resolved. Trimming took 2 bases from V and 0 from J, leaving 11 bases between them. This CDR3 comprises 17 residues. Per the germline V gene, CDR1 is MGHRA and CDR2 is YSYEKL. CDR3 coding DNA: TGCGCCAGCAGCCAACCACAGACGAGCTCCTATAATTCACCCCTCCACTTT. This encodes CASSQPQTSSYNSPLHF.

The CDR3 here is CASRAQASPYNEQFF. The CDR3 DNA follows: TGTGCCAGCAGGGCTCAAGCGAGCCCCTACAATGAGCAGTTCTTC. This chain connects TRBV6-1 to TRBJ2-1; no clear D gene. V dropped 6 bases and J dropped 2 bases, with 14 bases sitting between them. Germline V lookup: CDR1 MNHNS, CDR2 SASEGT. The CDR3 consists of 15 residues.

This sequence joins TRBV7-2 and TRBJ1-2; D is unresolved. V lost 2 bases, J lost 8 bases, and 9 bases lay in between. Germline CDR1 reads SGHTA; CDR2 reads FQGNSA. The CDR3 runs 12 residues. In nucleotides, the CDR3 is TGTGCCAGCAGCTTACTCCCGAACGGCTACACCTTC. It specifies CASSLLPNGYTF. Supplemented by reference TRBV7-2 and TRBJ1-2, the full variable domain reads GAGVSQSPSNKVTEKGKDVELRCDPISGHTALYWYRQSLGQGLEFLIYFQGNSAPDKSGLPSDRFSAERTGGSVSTLTIQRTQQEDSAVYLCASSLLPNGYTFGSGTRLTVV.

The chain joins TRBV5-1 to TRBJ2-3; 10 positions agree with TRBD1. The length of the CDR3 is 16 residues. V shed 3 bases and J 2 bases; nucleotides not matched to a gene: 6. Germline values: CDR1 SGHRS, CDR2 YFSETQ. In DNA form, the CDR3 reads TGCGCCAGCAGCTCCCCCGGGACAGGGGACACAGATACGCAGTATTTT. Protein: CASSSPGTGDTDTQYF.

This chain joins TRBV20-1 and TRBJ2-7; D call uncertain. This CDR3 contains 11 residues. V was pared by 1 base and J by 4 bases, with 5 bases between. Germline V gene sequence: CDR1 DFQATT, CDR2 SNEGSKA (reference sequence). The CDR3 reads CSARGQYEQYF. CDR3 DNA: TGCAGTGCTAGAGGGCAGTACGAGCAGTACTTC.

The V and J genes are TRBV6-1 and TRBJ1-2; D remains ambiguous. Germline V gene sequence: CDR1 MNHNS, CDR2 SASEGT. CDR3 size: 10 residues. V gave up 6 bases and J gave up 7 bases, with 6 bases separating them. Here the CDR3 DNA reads TGTGCCAGCAGGAATTTTGGCTACACCTTC. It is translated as CASRNFGYTF.

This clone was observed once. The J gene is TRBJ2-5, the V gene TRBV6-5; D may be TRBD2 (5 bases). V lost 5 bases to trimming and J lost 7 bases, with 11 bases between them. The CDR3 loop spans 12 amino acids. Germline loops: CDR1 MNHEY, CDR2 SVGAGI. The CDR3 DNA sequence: TGTGCCAGCAGTCGGACTCCCGGGACCCAGTACTTC. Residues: CASSRTPGTQYF.